This TCR beta chain was sequenced in a study of control samples from healthy donors and cancer patients. This CDR3 has 14 residues. CDR1 and CDR2 from the germline V gene are SGHAT and FQNNGV. V dropped 3 bases and J dropped 3 bases, with 12 bases sitting between them. The repertoire was sequenced with immunoSEQ multiplex PCR; TCRdb's copy has only in-frame clones and lacks some. The sample contains about 250,000 clones, more than 65% of which appear only once. The receptor comes from an older woman with lung cancer. The sample consisted of PBMCs. V gene TRBV11-2 combines with J gene TRBJ2-7; no reliable D call. CDR3 in amino acids: CASSFDLAGYEQYF. The CDR3 DNA reads as TGTGCCAGCAGCTTCGATCTCGCAGGCTACGAGCAGTACTTC.